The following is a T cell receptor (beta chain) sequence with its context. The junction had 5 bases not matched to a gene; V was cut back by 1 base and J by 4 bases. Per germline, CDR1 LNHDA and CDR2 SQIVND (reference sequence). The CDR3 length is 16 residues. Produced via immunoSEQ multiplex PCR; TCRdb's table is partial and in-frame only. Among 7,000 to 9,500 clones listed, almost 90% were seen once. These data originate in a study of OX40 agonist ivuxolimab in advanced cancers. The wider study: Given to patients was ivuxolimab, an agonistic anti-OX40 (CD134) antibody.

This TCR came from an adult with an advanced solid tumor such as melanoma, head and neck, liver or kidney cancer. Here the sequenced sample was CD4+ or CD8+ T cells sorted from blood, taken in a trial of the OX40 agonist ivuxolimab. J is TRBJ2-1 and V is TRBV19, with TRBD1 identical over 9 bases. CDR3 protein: CASSIVGTGKYNEQFF. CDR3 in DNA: TGTGCCAGTAGTATAGTCGGGACAGGGAAATACAATGAGCAGTTCTTC. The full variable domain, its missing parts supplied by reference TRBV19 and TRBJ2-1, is DGGITQSPKYLFRKEGQNVTLSCEQNLNHDAMYWYRQDPGQGLRLIYYSQIVNDFQKGDIAEGYSVSREKKESFPLTVTSAQKNPTAFYLCASSIVGTGKYNEQFFGPGTRLTVL.